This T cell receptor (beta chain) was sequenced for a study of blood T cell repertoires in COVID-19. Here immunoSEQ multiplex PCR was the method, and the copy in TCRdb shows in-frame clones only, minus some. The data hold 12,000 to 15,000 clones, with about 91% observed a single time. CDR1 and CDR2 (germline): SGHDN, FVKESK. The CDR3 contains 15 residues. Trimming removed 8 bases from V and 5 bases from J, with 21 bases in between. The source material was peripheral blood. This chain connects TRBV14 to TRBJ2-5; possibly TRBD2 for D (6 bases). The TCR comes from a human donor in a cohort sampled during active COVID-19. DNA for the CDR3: TGTGCCAGCCTCTTTCTAGCGTCAATTGGGGAGACCCAGTACTTC. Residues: CASLFLASIGETQYF.